This T cell receptor beta chain was captured in a study of CD8+ T cells in alopecia areata. Across the whole study: Tofacitinib therapy took 6 to 18 months; 6 months off drug came after.

The ends lost 6 bases at V and 4 bases at J; junction bases unmatched: 11. In germline, CDR1 is MNHNY, CDR2 SVGAGI (reference sequence). CDR3 length equals 16 residues. Whole-study results and caveats: Because one nonresponder was included, the link of baseline CD8+ expansion to response is considered uncertain.

cDNA reverse transcribed from extracted RNA served as the sequencing template. Generated by immunoSEQ multiplex PCR, the TCRdb table keeps only in-frame clones and is missing some. The sample carries about 220,000 clones, more than 45% recorded once. Concerning this clone: Its target is not known.

The sample's treatment: oral pan-JAK inhibitor, 5-10 mg twice daily. The rearrangement links TRBV6-6 to TRBJ2-3, with 9 bases aligning to TRBD1. The specimen comprised CD4+ T cells sorted from blood, sampled at week 4, from a patient treated with tofacitinib. The sequence was collected from a human donor with alopecia areata. CDR3 sequence: CASSLGDRDKADTQYF. The CDR3 DNA sequence: TGTGCCAGCAGCCTTGGGGACAGGGATAAGGCAGATACGCAGTATTTT.